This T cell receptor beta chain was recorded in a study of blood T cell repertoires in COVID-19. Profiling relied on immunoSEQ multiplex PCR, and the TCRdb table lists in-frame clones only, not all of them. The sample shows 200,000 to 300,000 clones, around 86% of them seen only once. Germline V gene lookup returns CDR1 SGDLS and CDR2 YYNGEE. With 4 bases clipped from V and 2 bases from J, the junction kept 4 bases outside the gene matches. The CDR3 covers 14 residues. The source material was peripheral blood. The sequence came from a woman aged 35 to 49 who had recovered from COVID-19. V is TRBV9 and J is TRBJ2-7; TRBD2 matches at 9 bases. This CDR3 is CASSWRGGTYEQYF. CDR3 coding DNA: TGTGCCAGCAGCTGGCGGGGGGGAACCTACGAGCAGTACTTC.